Below are 17 T cell receptor beta chains sequenced from a single sample in a study of T cell repertoires in cytomegalovirus infection (dated 2019 in TCRdb). Sequenced using an Illumina HiSeq 1500. In-frame beta chains were kept once TCRdb had trimmed the public reads at Q25 with fastp and called clones with MiXCR. Each CDR3 protein appears once, grouped with its most common genes and DNA. The sample includes hundreds of thousands of distinct CDR3 sequences, with roughly 36% observed a single time. The ten largest make up around 2.6% of the sample. Sequenced sample: PBMCs. The receptors were sampled from a human donor in good health (CMV status not recorded). Some clones in this sample may be carry-over from other donors' samples.

Details on this clonotype: One end of the junction varies from germline; a read error may be responsible. The chain is built from TRBV5-3 and TRBJ2-7; 9 bases align to TRBD2. TRBV5-3 is an ORF for which the function is uncertain. This CDR3 has 15 residues. In DNA form, the CDR3 reads TGTGCCAGCAGCTCTACTAGCGGGTCTCTCCGCGAGCAGTACTTC. Residues: CASSSTSGSLREQYF.

The sample holds many counts of this clonotype. The rearrangement uses TRBV5-1 and TRBJ1-2; no clear D gene. V was pared by 1 base and J by 7 bases, with 14 bases between. CDR3 length equals 14 residues. Germline lookup yields CDR1 SGHRS and CDR2 YFSETQ. As DNA, the CDR3 is TGCGCCAGCAGCTTGAGCAGCACCCTTGGTGGCTACACCTTC. It is translated as CASSLSSTLGGYTF.

This chain connects TRBV10-3 to TRBJ2-2; D may be TRBD2 (5 bases). Germline assignment: CDR1 ENHRY and CDR2 SYGVKD. Trimming took off 2 bases at V and 6 bases at J, with 16 bases between the two ends. The CDR3 extends over 16 amino acids. The CDR3 region is CAISEARSEKAGELFF. The CDR3 nucleotides are TGTGCCATCAGTGAGGCCCGTAGCGAGAAAGCCGGGGAGCTGTTTTTT.

The V and J genes are TRBV28 and TRBJ2-1; 10 nucleotides line up with TRBD2. Germline V gene sequence: CDR1 MDHEN, CDR2 SYDVKM. CDR3 length: 15 residues. V was clipped by 5 bases and J by 3 bases; unmatched bases: 4. CDR3 nucleotides: TGTGCCAGCAGTCAACTAGCGGGGCGCTACAATGAGCAGTTCTTC. This translates into CASSQLAGRYNEQFF.

The table lists this clonotype with a count of one. V usage is TRBV7-9 and J usage is TRBJ1-4; D possibly corresponds to TRBD1 (6 bases). This CDR3 is built from 16 residues. V was pared by 5 bases and J by 5 bases, with 18 bases between. CDR1 is SEHNR and CDR2 is FQNEAQ in the germline V gene (reference sequence). Written as DNA, the CDR3 is TGTGCCAGCAGCAAACCCTTATTGGGGGCCAATGAAAAACTGTTTTTT. The encoded protein is CASSKPLLGANEKLFF.

Regarding this clonotype: A much larger clone differs from this one at a single base, so this may be a read error. The missing conserved phenylalanine or tryptophan at the end of this CDR3 makes a read error likely. This chain connects TRBV7-6 to TRBJ2-1; 12 bases line up with TRBD2. CDR3 length: 16 residues. J gave up 4 bases and V 4 bases, and 5 bases lay outside the gene matches. Germline-derived CDR1 and CDR2 are SGHVS and FNYEAQ. This CDR3 is CASSSILAGGYNEQFL. The CDR3 DNA reads as TGTGCCAGCAGCTCTATCCTAGCGGGAGGGTACAATGAGCAGTTCTTA.

The V and J genes are TRBV4-1 and TRBJ2-3; 7 bases agree with TRBD2. This CDR3 has 17 residues. The germline CDR1 and CDR2 sequences are MGHRA and YSYEKL. With V trimmed by 1 base and J by 2 bases, 9 bases remained unmatched. The CDR3 DNA sequence: TGCGCCAGCAGCCAAGGGGCAACGGGGGGATACACAGATACGCAGTATTTT. Protein sequence: CASSQGATGGYTDTQYF.

This clonotype was counted only a few times. V gene TRBV7-9 combines with J gene TRBJ1-2; TRBD1 aligns across 8 bases. J gave up 4 bases and V 7 bases, and 5 bases lay outside the gene matches. The germline CDR1 and CDR2 sequences are SEHNR and FQNEAQ (reference sequence). The CDR3 is 13 residues long. CDR3 loop: CASMSGGSYGYTF. DNA for the CDR3: TGTGCCAGCATGTCAGGGGGCTCCTATGGCTACACCTTC.

This clonotype was observed at least ten times. The rearrangement links TRBV7-3 to TRBJ2-6; D not resolved. Germline CDR1 reads SGHTA; CDR2 reads FQGTGA. The CDR3 totals 14 residues. V lost 0 bases to trimming and J lost 0 bases, with 0 bases between them. CDR3 residues: CASSLTSGANVLTF. CDR3 DNA: TGTGCCAGCAGCTTAACCTCTGGGGCCAACGTCCTGACTTTC. Full variable domain (remainder filled in from reference TRBV7-3 and TRBJ2-6): GAGVSQTPSNKVTEKGKYVELRCDPISGHTALYWYRQSLGQGPEFLIYFQGTGAADDSGLPNDRFFAVRPEGSVSTLKIQRTERGDSAVYLCASSLTSGANVLTFGAGSRLTVL.

This sequence joins TRBV5-6 and TRBJ2-7, with TRBD2 matching over 9 bases. After removal of 4 bases from V and 0 bases from J, the junction contained 5 bases not matched to a gene. This CDR3 contains 15 residues. Per germline, CDR1 SGHDT and CDR2 YYEEEE. CDR3 protein: CASSPTLAGSYEQYF. In nucleotides, the CDR3 is TGTGCCAGCAGCCCAACACTAGCGGGCTCCTACGAGCAGTACTTC.

This chain uses TRBV7-4 with TRBJ2-5; the D gene is possibly TRBD1 (6 bases). CDR1 SGHVT and CDR2 SQSDAQ come from the germline V gene. There are 16 residues in the CDR3. The V and J ends lost 0 bases and 2 bases respectively, with 13 bases between them. Written as DNA, the CDR3 is TGTGCCAGCAGCTTAGCGCGGACAGACCGTCAAGAGACCCAGTACTTC. Its translation: CASSLARTDRQETQYF.

The chain carries TRBV12-3 or TRBV12-4 and TRBJ1-2, with a weak D call TRBD1 (5 bases). The ends were cut back, 0 bases at V and 9 bases at J, with 17 bases in the middle. The CDR3 has 15 residues. Here the CDR3 reads CASSLALDSGQRYTF. CDR3 DNA sequence: TGTGCCAGCAGTTTAGCGCTTGACAGTGGGCAGCGCTACACCTTC.

This clonotype was picked up a small number of times. The CDR3 is CAWCPIWGVTDTQYF. The CDR3 bases are TGTGCCTGGTGCCCTATATGGGGAGTCACAGATACGCAGTATTTT. The J gene is TRBJ2-3, the V gene TRBV30, with a possible D match to TRBD2 (5 bases). The germline V and J ends were trimmed by 5 bases and 2 bases, with 17 bases remaining between them. The germline V gene has CDR1 GTSNPN and CDR2 SVGIG (reference sequence). The CDR3 contains 15 residues.

A few counts support this clonotype. J is TRBJ1-5 and V is TRBV19; maybe TRBD1 (5 bases). V was pared by 7 bases and J by 1 base, with 20 bases between. CDR3 length equals 17 residues. Germline V gene lookup returns CDR1 LNHDA and CDR2 SQIVND (reference sequence). CDR3 amino acids: CASNFKGALGSNQPQHF. CDR3 nucleotides: TGTGCCAGTAATTTTAAAGGGGCCCTAGGGAGCAATCAGCCCCAGCATTTT.

This clonotype has more than one count but fewer than ten. The rearrangement joins TRBV5-1 to TRBJ1-4, with D perhaps matching TRBD1 (6 bases). Trimming stripped 4 bases from V and 2 bases from J, with 15 bases between. CDR1 and CDR2 (germline): SGHRS, YFSETQ. This CDR3 is 16 amino acids long. This CDR3 is CASSLRGHGTNEKLFF. The CDR3 region has the DNA TGCGCCAGCAGCCTAAGGGGACACGGCACTAATGAAAAACTGTTTTTT.

The chain combines TRBV5-1 with TRBJ1-2; no clear D gene. Per the germline V gene, CDR1 is SGHRS and CDR2 is YFSETQ. CDR3 length equals 14 residues. V was cut by 0 bases and J by 4 bases, with 10 bases left in between. The CDR3 reads CASSLGSELYGYTF. The CDR3 DNA reads as TGCGCCAGCAGCTTGGGCAGCGAACTCTATGGCTACACCTTC.

V and J are TRBV28 and TRBJ1-1; D remains ambiguous. This CDR3 contains 15 residues. The V end was cut by 6 bases, the J end by 1 base, with 15 bases between. Germline loops: CDR1 MDHEN, CDR2 SYDVKM. CDR3 loop: CASRSEETSNTEAFF. CDR3 sequence (DNA): TGTGCCAGCAGGAGCGAGGAGACGTCGAACACTGAAGCTTTCTTT.